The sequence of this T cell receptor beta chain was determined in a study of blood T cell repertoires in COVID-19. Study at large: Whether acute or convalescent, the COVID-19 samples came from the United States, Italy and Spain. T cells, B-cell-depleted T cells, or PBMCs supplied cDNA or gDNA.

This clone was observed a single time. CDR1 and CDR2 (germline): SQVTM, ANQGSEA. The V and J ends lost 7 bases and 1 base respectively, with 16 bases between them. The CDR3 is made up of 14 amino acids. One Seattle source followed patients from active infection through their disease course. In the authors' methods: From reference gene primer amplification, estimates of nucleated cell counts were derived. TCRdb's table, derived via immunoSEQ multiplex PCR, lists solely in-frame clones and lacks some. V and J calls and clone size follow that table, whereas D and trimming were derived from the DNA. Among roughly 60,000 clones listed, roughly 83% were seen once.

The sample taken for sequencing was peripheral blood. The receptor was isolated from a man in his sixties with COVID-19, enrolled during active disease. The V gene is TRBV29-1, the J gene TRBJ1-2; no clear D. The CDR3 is CSADAEAYNYGYTF. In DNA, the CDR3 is TGCAGCGCCGACGCCGAGGCGTATAACTATGGCTACACCTTC.